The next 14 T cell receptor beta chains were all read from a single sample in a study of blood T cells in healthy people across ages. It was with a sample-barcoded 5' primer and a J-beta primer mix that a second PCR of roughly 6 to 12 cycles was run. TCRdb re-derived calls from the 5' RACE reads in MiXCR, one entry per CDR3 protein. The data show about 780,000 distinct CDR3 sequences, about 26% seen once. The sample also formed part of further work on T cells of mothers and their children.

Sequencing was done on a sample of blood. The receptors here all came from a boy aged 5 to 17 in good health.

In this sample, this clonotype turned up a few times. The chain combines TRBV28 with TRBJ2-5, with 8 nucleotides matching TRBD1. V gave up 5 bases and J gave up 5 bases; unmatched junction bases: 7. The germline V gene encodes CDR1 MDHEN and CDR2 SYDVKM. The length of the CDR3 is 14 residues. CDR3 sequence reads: CASSPLDRAETQYF. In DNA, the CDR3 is TGTGCCAGCAGTCCCTTGGACAGGGCGGAGACCCAGTACTTC.

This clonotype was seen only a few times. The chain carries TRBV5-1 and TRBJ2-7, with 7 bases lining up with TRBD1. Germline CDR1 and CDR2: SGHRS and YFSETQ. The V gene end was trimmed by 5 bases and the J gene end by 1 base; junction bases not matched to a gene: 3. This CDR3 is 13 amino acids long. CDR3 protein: CASREQGSYEQYF. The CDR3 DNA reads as TGCGCCAGCAGGGAACAGGGGTCCTACGAGCAGTACTTC.

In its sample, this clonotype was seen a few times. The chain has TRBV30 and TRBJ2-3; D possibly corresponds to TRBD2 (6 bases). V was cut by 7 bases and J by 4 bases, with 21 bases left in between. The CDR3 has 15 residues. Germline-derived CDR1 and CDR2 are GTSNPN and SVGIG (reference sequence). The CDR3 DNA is TGTGCCTTGGTATTCGCTGGGGGGAGCCCAGATACGCAGTATTTT. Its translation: CALVFAGGSPDTQYF.

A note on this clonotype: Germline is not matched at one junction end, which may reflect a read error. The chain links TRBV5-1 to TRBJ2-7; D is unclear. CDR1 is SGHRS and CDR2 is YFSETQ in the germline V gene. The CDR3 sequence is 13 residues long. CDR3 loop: CASSLVRAYEQHF. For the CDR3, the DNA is TGCGCCAGCAGCTTGGTCCGAGCCTACGAGCAGCACTTC.

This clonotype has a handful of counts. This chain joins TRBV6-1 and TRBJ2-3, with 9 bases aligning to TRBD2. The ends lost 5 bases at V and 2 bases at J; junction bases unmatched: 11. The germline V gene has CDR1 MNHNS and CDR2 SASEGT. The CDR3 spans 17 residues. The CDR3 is CASSRFSSGAATDTQYF. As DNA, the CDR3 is TGTGCCAGCAGTCGCTTCTCTAGCGGGGCCGCCACAGATACGCAGTATTTT.

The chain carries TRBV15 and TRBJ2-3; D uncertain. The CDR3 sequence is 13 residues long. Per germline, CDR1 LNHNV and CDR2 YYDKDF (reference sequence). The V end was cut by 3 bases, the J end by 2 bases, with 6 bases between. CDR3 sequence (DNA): TGTGCCACCAGCAGGGTAGACACAGATACGCAGTATTTT. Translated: CATSRVDTDTQYF.

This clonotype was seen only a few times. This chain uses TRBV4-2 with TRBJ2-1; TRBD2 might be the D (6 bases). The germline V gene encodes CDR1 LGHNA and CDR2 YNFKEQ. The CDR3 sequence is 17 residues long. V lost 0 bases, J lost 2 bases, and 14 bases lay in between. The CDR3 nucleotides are TGTGCCAGCAGCCAAGATCGCGGCGGGGTACCCTACAATGAGCAGTTCTTC. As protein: CASSQDRGGVPYNEQFF.

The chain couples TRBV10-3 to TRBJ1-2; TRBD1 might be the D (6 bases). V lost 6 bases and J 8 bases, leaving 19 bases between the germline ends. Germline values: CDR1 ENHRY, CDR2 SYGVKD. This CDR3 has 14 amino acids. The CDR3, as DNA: TGTGCCATCAGCCCCGGGGGAGCAGGGGAGGGCTACACCTTC. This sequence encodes CAISPGGAGEGYTF.

DNA of the CDR3: TGTGCCAGCAGTTCCCTTTGGTCCGAGTTCAATGAGCAGTTCTTC. It codes for CASSSLWSEFNEQFF. The chain combines TRBV12-3 or TRBV12-4 with TRBJ2-1; no definite D call. Trimming left V 4 bases short and J 6 bases short, with 16 bases between. The CDR3 runs to 15 residues.

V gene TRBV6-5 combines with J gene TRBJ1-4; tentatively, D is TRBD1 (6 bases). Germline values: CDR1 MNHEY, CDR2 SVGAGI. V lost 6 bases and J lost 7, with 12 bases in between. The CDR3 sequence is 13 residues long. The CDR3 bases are TGTGCCAGCAGAGTAGGGGGGAGTGAAAAACTGTTTTTT. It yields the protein CASRVGGSEKLFF.

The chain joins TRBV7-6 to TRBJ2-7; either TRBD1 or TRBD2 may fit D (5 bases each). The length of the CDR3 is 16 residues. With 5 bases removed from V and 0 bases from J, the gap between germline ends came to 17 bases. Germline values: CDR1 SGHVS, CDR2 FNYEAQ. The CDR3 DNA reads TGTGCCAGCAGCCCTCATTCCAGGGAGAGCTCCTACGAGCAGTACTTC. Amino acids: CASSPHSRESSYEQYF. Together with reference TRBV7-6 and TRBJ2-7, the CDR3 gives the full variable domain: GAGVSQSPRYKVTKRGQDVALRCDPISGHVSLYWYRQALGQGPEFLTYFNYEAQQDKSGLPNDRFSAERPEGSISTLTIQRTEQRDSAMYRCASSPHSRESSYEQYFGPGTRLTVT.

The CDR3: CASSQLTGSLRGANVLTF. CDR3 bases: TGTGCCAGCAGCCAACTTACGGGGTCCCTTCGGGGGGCCAACGTCCTGACTTTC. V is TRBV3-1 and J is TRBJ2-6; D may be TRBD2 (5 bases). Germline CDR1 is LGHDT and CDR2 is YNNKEL (reference sequence). Trimming took off 2 bases at V and 4 bases at J, with 18 bases between the two ends. The CDR3 has 18 amino acids.

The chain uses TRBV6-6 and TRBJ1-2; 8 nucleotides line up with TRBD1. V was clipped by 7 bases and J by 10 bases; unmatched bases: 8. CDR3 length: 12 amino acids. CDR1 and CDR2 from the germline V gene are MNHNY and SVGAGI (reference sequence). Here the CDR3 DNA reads TGTGCCAGCACCTCTCCAGGGGGCCTCTACACCTTC. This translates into CASTSPGGLYTF.

The CDR3 sequence: CASSRPGTPETQYF. DNA of the CDR3: TGCGCCAGCAGCCGCCCCGGGACTCCGGAGACCCAGTACTTC. This chain uses TRBV5-1 with TRBJ2-5, with a tentative D call TRBD2 (6 bases). Germline V gene data show CDR1 as SGHRS and CDR2 as YFSETQ. CDR3 length: 14 amino acids. V lost 4 bases to trimming and J lost 5 bases, with 15 bases between them. Full variable domain (missing parts from reference TRBV5-1 and TRBJ2-5): KAGVTQTPRYLIKTRGQQVTLSCSPISGHRSVSWYQQTPGQGLQFLFEYFSETQRNKGNFPGRFSGRQFSNSRSEMNVSTLELGDSALYLCASSRPGTPETQYFGPGTRLLVL.